The 3 T cell receptor beta chains below were found in one sample sequenced in a study of neurological immune-mediated disorders. Via MiXCR, TCRdb re-called the 5' RACE reads, giving one row per CDR3 protein. The sample lists fewer than 20,000 distinct CDR3 sequences, more than 3% seen once, with roughly 21% in the top ten. Sequenced: CD8+ T cells from blood. These receptors came from a woman between 40 and 50 years old in good health.

Ten or more counts support this clonotype. The rearrangement uses TRBV6-2 or TRBV6-3 and TRBJ2-1, with D unclear. Germline V gives CDR1 MNHEY, CDR2 SVGEGT. The CDR3 sequence is 14 residues long. The V end lost 6 bases, the J end lost 6 bases, and 15 bases lay between the germline ends. The CDR3 loop reads CASRLIQPSNEQFF. In DNA, the CDR3 is TGTGCCAGCAGACTTATACAACCGAGCAATGAGCAGTTCTTC.

In its sample, this clonotype was seen many times. The gene calls are TRBV10-2 and TRBJ1-1; possibly TRBD1 for D (5 bases). CDR3 length equals 14 residues. V was shortened by 2 bases and J by 3 bases, with 10 bases between the two germline ends. Germline CDR1 reads WSHSY; CDR2 reads SAAADI. The CDR3 coding sequence is TGCGCCAGCAGTGAGAGGGGCGAGGACACTGAAGCTTTCTTT. Amino acids: CASSERGEDTEAFF.

This clonotype was seen at least ten times. V is TRBV20-1 and J is TRBJ2-7; possible D gene TRBD2, 6 bases. CDR1 and CDR2 (germline): DFQATT, SNEGSKA (reference sequence). This CDR3 spans 14 amino acids. Trimming stripped 0 bases from V and 0 bases from J, with 9 bases between. CDR3 nucleotides: TGCAGTGCTAGAGAGGTGGGAGGCTCCTACGAGCAGTACTTC. Translating it yields CSAREVGGSYEQYF.